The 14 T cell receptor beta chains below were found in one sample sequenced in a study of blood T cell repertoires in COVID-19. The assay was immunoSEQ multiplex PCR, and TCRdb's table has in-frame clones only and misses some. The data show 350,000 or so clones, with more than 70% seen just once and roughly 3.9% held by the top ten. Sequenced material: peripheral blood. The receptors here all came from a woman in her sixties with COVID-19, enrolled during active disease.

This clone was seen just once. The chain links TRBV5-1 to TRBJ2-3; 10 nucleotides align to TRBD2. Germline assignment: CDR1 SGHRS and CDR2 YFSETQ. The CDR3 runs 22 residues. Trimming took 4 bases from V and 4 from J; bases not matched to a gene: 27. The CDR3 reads CASSAPTGSSGRDLWVADTQYF. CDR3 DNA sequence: TGCGCCAGCAGCGCTCCGACCGGAAGCAGCGGGAGGGATCTGTGGGTAGCAGATACGCAGTATTTT. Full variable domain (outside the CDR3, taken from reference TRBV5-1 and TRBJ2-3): KAGVTQTPRYLIKTRGQQVTLSCSPISGHRSVSWYQQTPGQGLQFLFEYFSETQRNKGNFPGRFSGRQFSNSRSEMNVSTLELGDSALYLCASSAPTGSSGRDLWVADTQYFGPGTRLTVL.

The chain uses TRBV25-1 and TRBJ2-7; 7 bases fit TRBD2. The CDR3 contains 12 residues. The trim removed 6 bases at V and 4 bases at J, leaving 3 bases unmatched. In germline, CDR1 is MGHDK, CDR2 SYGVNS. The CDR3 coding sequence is TGTGCCAGCAGCGGGGGGTCATACGAGCAGTACTTC. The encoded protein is CASSGGSYEQYF.

The CDR3 spells CATGLAGGLHEQYF. CDR3 DNA sequence: TGTGCCACCGGACTAGCGGGGGGGCTCCACGAGCAGTACTTC. This chain links TRBV7-2 with TRBJ2-7; TRBD2 matches 15 bases. CDR1 and CDR2 from the germline V gene are SGHTA and FQGNSA. Trimming took 10 bases from V and 5 from J; bases not matched to a gene: 6. This CDR3 comprises 14 residues.

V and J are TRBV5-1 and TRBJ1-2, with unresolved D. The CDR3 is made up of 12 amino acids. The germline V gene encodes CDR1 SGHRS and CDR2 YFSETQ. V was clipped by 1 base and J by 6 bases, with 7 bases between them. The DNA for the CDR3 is TGCGCCAGCAGCTTGAACAGAAATGGCTACACCTTC. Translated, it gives CASSLNRNGYTF.

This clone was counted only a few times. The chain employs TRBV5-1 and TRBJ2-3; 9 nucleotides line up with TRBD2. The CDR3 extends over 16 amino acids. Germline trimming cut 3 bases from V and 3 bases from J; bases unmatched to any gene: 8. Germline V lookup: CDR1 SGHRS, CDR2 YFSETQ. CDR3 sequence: CASSWDLAGTTDTQYF. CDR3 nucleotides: TGCGCCAGCAGCTGGGATCTAGCGGGGACTACAGATACGCAGTATTTT.

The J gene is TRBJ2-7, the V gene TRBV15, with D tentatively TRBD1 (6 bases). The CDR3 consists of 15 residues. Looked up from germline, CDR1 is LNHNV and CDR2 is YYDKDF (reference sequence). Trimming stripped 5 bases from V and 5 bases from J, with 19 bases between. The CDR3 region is CATSGSKGGSHEQYF. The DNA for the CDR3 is TGTGCCACCAGCGGATCCAAAGGGGGTAGCCACGAGCAGTACTTC.

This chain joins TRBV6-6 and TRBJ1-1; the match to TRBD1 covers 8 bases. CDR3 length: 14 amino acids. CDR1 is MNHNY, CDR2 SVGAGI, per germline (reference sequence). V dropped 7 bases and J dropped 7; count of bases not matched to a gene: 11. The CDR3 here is CASILSGTGREAFF. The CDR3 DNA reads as TGTGCCAGCATTCTTTCCGGGACAGGCCGTGAAGCTTTCTTT.

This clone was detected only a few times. The CDR3 loop is CASSLFGNQPQHF. The CDR3 coding sequence is TGTGCCAGCAGCTTATTCGGCAATCAGCCCCAGCATTTT. The chain has TRBV7-3 and TRBJ1-5, with D unresolved. Germline assignment: CDR1 SGHTA and CDR2 FQGTGA. The CDR3 spans 13 residues. V was cut by 2 bases and J by 2 bases, with 4 bases left in between.

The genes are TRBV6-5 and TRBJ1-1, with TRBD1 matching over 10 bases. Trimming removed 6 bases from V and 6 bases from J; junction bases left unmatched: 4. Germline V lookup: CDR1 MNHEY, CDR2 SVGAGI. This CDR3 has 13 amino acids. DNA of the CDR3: TGTGCCAGCAGGGGACAGGGGATACCTGAAGCTTTCTTT. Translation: CASRGQGIPEAFF.

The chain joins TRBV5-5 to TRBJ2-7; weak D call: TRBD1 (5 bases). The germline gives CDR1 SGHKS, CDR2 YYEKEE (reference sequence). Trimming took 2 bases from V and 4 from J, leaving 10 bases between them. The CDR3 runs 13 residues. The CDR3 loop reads CASSFRERYEQYF. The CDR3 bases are TGTGCCAGCAGCTTCAGGGAAAGGTACGAGCAGTACTTC.

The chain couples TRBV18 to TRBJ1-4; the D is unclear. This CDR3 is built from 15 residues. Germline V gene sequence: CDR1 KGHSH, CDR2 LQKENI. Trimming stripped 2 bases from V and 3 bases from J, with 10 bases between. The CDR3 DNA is TGTGCCAGCTCACCATCGGGGTTGGCTAATGAAAAACTGTTTTTT. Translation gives CASSPSGLANEKLFF.

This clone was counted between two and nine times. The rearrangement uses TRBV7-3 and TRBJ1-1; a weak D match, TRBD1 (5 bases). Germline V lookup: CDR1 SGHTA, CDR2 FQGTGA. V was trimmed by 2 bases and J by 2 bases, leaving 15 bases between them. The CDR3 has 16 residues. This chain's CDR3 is CASSLVGVGANTEAFF. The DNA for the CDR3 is TGTGCCAGCAGCTTAGTTGGGGTAGGGGCCAACACTGAAGCTTTCTTT.

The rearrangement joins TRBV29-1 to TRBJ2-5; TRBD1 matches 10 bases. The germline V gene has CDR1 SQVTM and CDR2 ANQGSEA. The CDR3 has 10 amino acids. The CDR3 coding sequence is TGCAGGACAGGGGGCGAGACCCAGTACTTC. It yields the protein CRTGGETQYF.

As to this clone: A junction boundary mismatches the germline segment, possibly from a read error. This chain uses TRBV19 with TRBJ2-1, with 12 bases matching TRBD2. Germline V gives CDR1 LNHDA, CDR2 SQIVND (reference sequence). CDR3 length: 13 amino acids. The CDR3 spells CASSMTSGGTSIF. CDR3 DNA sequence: TGTGCCAGTAGTATGACTAGCGGGGGAACTTCCATCTTC.